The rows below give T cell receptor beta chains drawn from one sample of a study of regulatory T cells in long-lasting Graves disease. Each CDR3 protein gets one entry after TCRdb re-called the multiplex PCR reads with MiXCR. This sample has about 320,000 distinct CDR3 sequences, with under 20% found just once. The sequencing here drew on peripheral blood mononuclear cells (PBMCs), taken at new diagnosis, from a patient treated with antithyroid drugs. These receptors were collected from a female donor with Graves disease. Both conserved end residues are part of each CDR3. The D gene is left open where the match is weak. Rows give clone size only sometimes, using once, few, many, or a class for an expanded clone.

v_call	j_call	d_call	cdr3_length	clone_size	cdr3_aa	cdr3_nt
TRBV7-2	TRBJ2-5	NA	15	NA	CASSLERSPQETQYF	TGTGCCAGCAGCTTAGAGCGGTCCCCCCAAGAGACCCAGTACTTC
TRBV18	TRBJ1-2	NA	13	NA	CARSLLLNYGHTF	TGTGCCAGATCTCTCCTTCTAAACTATGGCCACACCTTC
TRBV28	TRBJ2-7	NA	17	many	CASSDVLRAAKGIEQYF	TGTGCCAGCAGTGACGTTCTTAGGGCAGCTAAAGGAATCGAGCAGTACTTC
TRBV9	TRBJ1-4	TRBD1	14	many	CASSEGGASEKLFF	TGTGCCAGCAGCGAAGGGGGCGCGTCCGAAAAACTGTTTTTT
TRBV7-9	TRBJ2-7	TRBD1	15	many	CASTEQGQGSYEQYF	TGTGCCAGCACTGAACAAGGACAGGGATCCTACGAGCAGTACTTC
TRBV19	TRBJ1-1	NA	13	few	CASSERVWTEAFF	TGTGCCAGTAGCGAAAGGGTTTGGACTGAAGCTTTCTTT
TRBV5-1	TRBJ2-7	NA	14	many	CASSWAQGSYEQYF	TGCGCCAGCAGCTGGGCGCAGGGGTCCTACGAGCAGTACTTC
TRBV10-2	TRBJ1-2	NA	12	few	CASSEGPSGYTF	TGCGCCAGCAGTGAGGGGCCCTCTGGCTACACCTTC
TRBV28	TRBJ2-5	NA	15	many	CASSHQAGQLETQYF	TGTGCCAGCAGTCACCAAGCGGGACAGTTAGAGACCCAGTACTTC
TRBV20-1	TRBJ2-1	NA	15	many	CSATTALGQDNEQFF	TGCAGTGCTACCACAGCTCTGGGACAAGACAATGAGCAGTTCTTC
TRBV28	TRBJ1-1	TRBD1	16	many	CASSLSPGGIDTEAFF	TGTGCCAGCAGTTTATCACCAGGGGGCATTGACACTGAAGCTTTCTTT